This is a list of T cell receptor beta chains from one sample in a study of T cell responses to AZD1222 COVID-19 vaccine. Repertoires were generated with immunoSEQ multiplex PCR, while TCRdb's copy carries only in-frame clones and drops some. Counted here are about 150,000 clones, roughly 90% occurring once; the ten biggest clones make up more than 1.3%. Sequenced here: peripheral blood, sampled on day 0 of AZD1222 vaccination. The origin of the receptors is an adult in good health. Each CDR3 is given with its conserved first and last residue. The D gene is left open where the match is weak. Only some rows state a clone size, as once, few, many or a class for expanded clones.

J,D,size,V,DNA,CDR3
TRBJ2-1,NA,once,TRBV5-1,TGCGCCAGCAGCTTGTCGAGCCGGGGGCAAGCGTACAATGAGCAGTTCTTC,CASSLSSRGQAYNEQFF
TRBJ2-7,TRBD1,once,TRBV6-1,TGTGCCAGCAGTGATAAATCTTGGACAGGGAATCGTTACGAGCAGTACTTC,CASSDKSWTGNRYEQYF
TRBJ2-1,TRBD2,once,TRBV11-2,TGTGCCAGCAGCCGTACTAGCGGGAGCTCCTACAATGAGCAGTTCTTC,CASSRTSGSSYNEQFF
TRBJ1-5,NA,NA,TRBV11-2,TGTGCCAGCAGCTTAGATTCAGGGTCGGGTCAGCCCCAGCATTTT,CASSLDSGSGQPQHF
TRBJ2-1,NA,NA,TRBV20-1,TGCAGTGCTAGCTACAGCGGGGAGCAGTTCTTC,CSASYSGEQFF
TRBJ2-3,TRBD2,NA,TRBV3-1/TRBV3-2,TGTGCCAGCAGCCAAGCGAAAGCTAGCGGGGGCGATACGCAGTATTTT,CASSQAKASGGDTQYF
TRBJ2-6,NA,NA,TRBV7-3,TGTGCCAGCAGCTCTCGCGCGTCAGCACTCCTGACTTTC,CASSSRASALLTF
TRBJ2-2,NA,NA,TRBV3-1/TRBV3-2,TGTGCCAGCAGCCAATTCGGAGGGAGGACCGGGGAGCTGTTTTTT,CASSQFGGRTGELFF
TRBJ2-1,TRBD2,NA,TRBV5-1,TGCGCCAGCAGCCAAGAACTAGCGGGCCTCACAAACGAGCAGTTCTTC,CASSQELAGLTNEQFF
TRBJ2-7,NA,NA,TRBV7-2,TGTGCCAGCAGCTTAGGGGCAGGAGATTCCTACGAGCAGTACTTC,CASSLGAGDSYEQYF
TRBJ2-2,TRBD2,NA,TRBV2,TGTGCCAGCCTAGCGGGGAGCGGGGGGGCGAACACCGGGGAGCTGTTTTTT,CASLAGSGGANTGELFF
TRBJ1-3,NA,NA,TRBV12-3/TRBV12-4,TGTGCCAGCAGTTACAGGGTTGGAAACACCATATATTTT,CASSYRVGNTIYF
TRBJ1-1,NA,NA,TRBV15,TGTGCCACCAATGAAGCCCGGGGTCTGAACACTGAAGCTTTCTTT,CATNEARGLNTEAFF
TRBJ2-1,NA,NA,TRBV7-2,TGTGCCAGCAGCTTATCTGGCTCCTACAATGAGCAGTTCTTC,CASSLSGSYNEQFF
TRBJ1-4,TRBD1,once,TRBV12-5,TGTGCTAGTGGTCCCAGCTCAGGGGGCAATAATGAAAAACTGTTTTTT,CASGPSSGGNNEKLFF
TRBJ1-2,NA,NA,TRBV27,TGTGCCAGCAGTCTCACAGGGATTGCCTACACCTTC,CASSLTGIAYTF
TRBJ2-7,NA,NA,TRBV9,TGTGCCAGCAGCGTAGCCCTACGGGACGAGCAGTACTTC,CASSVALRDEQYF
TRBJ2-3,TRBD2,NA,TRBV4-3,TGCGCCAGCAGCCAAGAAATAGCGGGGGGCACAGATACGCAGTATTTT,CASSQEIAGGTDTQYF
TRBJ2-7,TRBD2,NA,TRBV7-2,TGTGCCAGCAGCACCGACCGTCTAGCGGGAAGCTCCTACGAGCAGTACTTC,CASSTDRLAGSSYEQYF
TRBJ1-5,NA,NA,TRBV6-4,TGTGCCAGCAGCCCACAAGGAAGTAGCAATCAGCCCCAGCATTTT,CASSPQGSSNQPQHF
TRBJ2-1,TRBD2,few,TRBV7-3,TGTGCCAGCAGCTTAAGCGGGACTAGCGGGAGGGAGGTTGAGCAGTTCTTC,CASSLSGTSGREVEQFF
TRBJ1-1,NA,NA,TRBV29-1,TGCAGCGTTGACACTGTACTAGGTACTGAAGCTTTCTTT,CSVDTVLGTEAFF
TRBJ2-7,TRBD2,NA,TRBV28,TGTGCCAGCAGTCCCCTGGCCCAGGGACTAGCGGCAAGCGAGCAGTACTTC,CASSPLAQGLAASEQYF
TRBJ1-1,NA,NA,TRBV29-1,TGCAGCGTCATAGGACGGAGCTCCGAAGCTTTCTTT,CSVIGRSSEAFF
TRBJ2-7,TRBD1,NA,TRBV5-1,TGCGCCAGCAGCTTGGGTGGGACAGATCTTTACGAGCAGTACTTC,CASSLGGTDLYEQYF
TRBJ2-7,TRBD2,NA,TRBV5-5,TGTGCCAGCAGCTCCCTAGCGGGAGGGCCCAACGAGCAGTACTTC,CASSSLAGGPNEQYF
TRBJ2-7,TRBD1,once,TRBV5-1,TGCGCCAGCAGCTTTATACCCGCGGACAGGGGAGCTCCCCTCGGAGAGCAGTACTTC,CASSFIPADRGAPLGEQYF
TRBJ2-5,NA,once,TRBV6-2/TRBV6-3,TGTGCCAGCAGTCCCCGGGTCGGACGGGGAGAGACCCAGTACTTC,CASSPRVGRGETQYF
TRBJ2-2,NA,NA,TRBV25-1,TGTGCCAGCAGACAGGGTCGCCCCGGGGAGCTGTTTTTT,CASRQGRPGELFF
TRBJ2-7,TRBD2,NA,TRBV5-1,TGCGCCAGCAACAGCGGGGCGGCCGGGGCCCACGAGCAGTACTTC,CASNSGAAGAHEQYF
TRBJ1-1,TRBD1,NA,TRBV11-3,TGTGCCAGCGGAGGAGAGACAGGGAGGAACACTGAAGCTTTCTTT,CASGGETGRNTEAFF
TRBJ2-7,NA,NA,TRBV28,TGTGCCAGCAGCGAATTAGGGGAACAGTCCTACGAGCAGTACTTC,CASSELGEQSYEQYF
TRBJ1-2,NA,NA,TRBV5-1,TGCGCCAGCAGCTTGGCAGGTAACGTCTTCAACTATGGCTACACCTTC,CASSLAGNVFNYGYTF
TRBJ2-1,TRBD2,NA,TRBV11-2,TGTGCCAGCAGCTTAACTAGCGGGGAACACAATGAGCAGTTCTTC,CASSLTSGEHNEQFF
TRBJ2-5,TRBD1,NA,TRBV12-5,TGTGCTAGTGGTTTGCCGGGACAGGGCGGAGAGACCCAGTACTTC,CASGLPGQGGETQYF
TRBJ2-5,TRBD2,NA,TRBV6-1,TGTGCCAGCAGTGAAAGGCTAGCGGGGGGGAGGGAGACCCAGTACTTC,CASSERLAGGRETQYF
TRBJ1-4,NA,NA,TRBV28,TGTGCCAGCTCCTCTCCTCGGGGTAATGAAAAACTGTTTTTT,CASSSPRGNEKLFF
TRBJ2-3,NA,NA,TRBV5-1,TGCGCCAGCAGCTTGGAGGGACGGAGCACAGATACGCAGTATTTT,CASSLEGRSTDTQYF
TRBJ2-1,TRBD2,NA,TRBV30,TGTGCCAGATCTCTGGGACTAGCGGCCGACAATGAGCAGTTCTTC,CARSLGLAADNEQFF
TRBJ2-2,NA,NA,TRBV18,TGTGCCAGCTCACGGGTAGCTGGTTCCGGGGAGCTGTTTTTT,CASSRVAGSGELFF
TRBJ2-5,TRBD2,NA,TRBV5-4,TGTGCCAGCAGCCAGGGGACTAGCGGGGAAGAGACCCAGTACTTC,CASSQGTSGEETQYF
TRBJ1-1,NA,NA,TRBV29-1,TGCAGCGTTGAGCCACAGGAGAACACTGAAGCTTTCTTT,CSVEPQENTEAFF
TRBJ2-5,TRBD1,NA,TRBV11-3,TGTGCCAGCAGCCCCCCAGGGCAGGGGGATCTGGGGACCCAGTACTTC,CASSPPGQGDLGTQYF
TRBJ1-3,NA,NA,TRBV6-5,TGTGCCAGCAGTACTGTGAGTGGAACTGGAAACACCATATATTTT,CASSTVSGTGNTIYF
TRBJ2-5,NA,NA,TRBV10-3,TGTGCCATCAGTGAATACTCGCAAGAGACCCAGTACTTC,CAISEYSQETQYF
TRBJ2-7,TRBD2,NA,TRBV28,TGTGCCAGCAGGATTCGACTAGCGGGAGGCTACGAGCAGTACTTC,CASRIRLAGGYEQYF
TRBJ2-1,TRBD1,NA,TRBV7-2,TGTGCCAGCAGCTTAGCGGGGACAGGGGTGTACAATGAGCAGTTCTTC,CASSLAGTGVYNEQFF
TRBJ1-6,TRBD1,NA,TRBV2,TGTGCCAGCAAAAGGGGGACAGATAATTCACCCCTCCACTTT,CASKRGTDNSPLHF
TRBJ1-1,NA,NA,TRBV13,TGTGCCAGCAGCTTAGGAGCCCAGGGTAGGGGCACTGAAGCTTTCTTT,CASSLGAQGRGTEAFF
TRBJ2-1,NA,once,TRBV5-6,TGTGCCAGCAGCTTGGCGGGCCAAAGCTCCTACAATGAGCAGTTCTTC,CASSLAGQSSYNEQFF
TRBJ2-1,TRBD1,NA,TRBV11-2,TGTGCCAGCAGCTTGAGGGACAGCGACTACAATGAGCAGTTCTTC,CASSLRDSDYNEQFF
TRBJ1-1,NA,once,TRBV6-5,TGTGCCAGCAGTTACAGCGGGCGCGGGACTGAAGCTTTCTTT,CASSYSGRGTEAFF
TRBJ1-4,TRBD1,once,TRBV7-2,TGTGCCAGCAGCTCCGGGACAGGGGGCGAAAAACTGTTTTTT,CASSSGTGGEKLFF
TRBJ1-5,NA,once,TRBV1,TGCACCAGCAGCTCCCGGGGGGGGGATCAGCCCCAGCATTTT,CTSSSRGGDQPQHF